This T cell receptor (beta chain) is drawn from a study of beta chain features in type 1 diabetes. For the study at large: Sorted cells from all samples, numbering fewer than 120,000,000, were examined. The study's findings and limits: A potential PCR bias toward shorter templates would be equal in patient and control samples. Across all four CD4+ subsets, people with type 1 diabetes showed modestly shorter TCRB CDR3s.

Blood was drawn once from each donor into heparinised tubes. The draws averaged around 110 mL. CDR3 length: 18 residues. V shed 4 bases and J 2 bases; nucleotides not matched to a gene: 11. Germline values: CDR1 SGHDN, CDR2 FVKESK. This clone appeared a few times. Its antigen is currently unknown. The entirety of the isolated RNA underwent reverse transcription, so expressed TCRB transcripts were sequenced. Data came from immunoSEQ multiplex PCR; TCRdb stores just in-frame clones and leaves some out. The table lists about 160,000 clones, just over 8% of them singletons. The source is a woman aged 18-29 years with type 1 diabetes. The sequenced material came from central memory CD4+ T cells from blood. The rearrangement uses TRBV14 and TRBJ2-3; 11 nucleotides align to TRBD2. DNA of the CDR3: TGTGCCAGCAGCCTGATTCCAATACTAGCGGGGGACACAGATACGCAGTATTTT. Amino acids: CASSLIPILAGDTDTQYF.